One and the same sample provided the 25 T cell receptor beta chains below, sequenced in a study of cytomegalovirus exposure and HLA in healthy donors. The PCR used 60 Vbeta and 13 Jbeta primers. The method was immunoSEQ multiplex PCR; TCRdb's version includes in-frame clones alone and lacks a portion of them. This table has some 170,000 clones, 80% appearing once. Sequencing was carried out using PBMCs. The receptor source for this set is a man aged 25-45 years in good health and CMV-seronegative.

This chain links TRBV5-1 with TRBJ1-3; the match to TRBD1 covers 8 bases. The V gene's germline CDR1 is SGHRS and CDR2 YFSETQ. CDR3 length: 17 amino acids. The ends lost 3 bases at V and 3 bases at J; junction bases unmatched: 11. The CDR3 coding sequence is TGCGCCAGCAGCTCCGCAAACCCGGGACAGGTTGGAAACACCATATATTTT. It yields the protein CASSSANPGQVGNTIYF.

The J gene is TRBJ2-5, the V gene TRBV10-2, with D possibly being TRBD1 (6 bases). V shed 3 bases and J shed 1 base, with 9 bases lying between them. There are 14 residues in the CDR3. The germline V gene encodes CDR1 WSHSY and CDR2 SAAADI. The CDR3 loop reads CASSEWTAQETQYF. The CDR3 DNA follows: TGCGCCAGCAGTGAATGGACAGCCCAAGAGACCCAGTACTTC.

This clone was counted a few times. This chain joins TRBV11-1 and TRBJ1-2; D not certain. The CDR3 sequence is 13 residues long. The V gene lost 2 bases and the J gene lost 6 bases, with 10 bases spanning the gap. Germline-derived CDR1 and CDR2 are SGHAT and FQDESV (reference sequence). Written as DNA, the CDR3 is TGTGCCAGCAGCTTAAGTAGGAGAGATGGCTACACCTTC. Its protein is CASSLSRRDGYTF. The entire variable domain, with the rest obtained from reference TRBV11-1 and TRBJ1-2, is as follows: EAEVAQSPRYKITEKSQAVAFWCDPISGHATLYWYRQILGQGPELLVQFQDESVVDDSQLPKDRFSAERLKGVDSTLKIQPAELGDSAMYLCASSLSRRDGYTFGSGTRLTVV.

The J gene is TRBJ2-1, the V gene TRBV28; possibly TRBD2 for D (6 bases). The V gene lost 4 bases and the J gene lost 6 bases, with 10 bases spanning the gap. This CDR3 contains 13 residues. Germline V CDR1 and CDR2: MDHEN, SYDVKM. The CDR3 sequence: CASSSGTLNEQFF. The CDR3 DNA reads TGTGCCAGCAGTTCAGGGACTCTCAATGAGCAGTTCTTC.

This clone was observed a single time. The gene calls are TRBV6-6 and TRBJ2-3; 7 nucleotides agree with TRBD2. Germline V gene sequence: CDR1 MNHNY, CDR2 SVGAGI (reference sequence). V trimming: 7 bases; J trimming: 8 bases; junction bases outside the gene matches: 12. The length of the CDR3 is 14 residues. The CDR3 bases are TGTGCCAGCAAAAGTTCCGGGAGGCGGAGTACGCAGTATTTT. This gives the protein CASKSSGRRSTQYF.

V and J are TRBV10-2 and TRBJ2-2; D is unclear. V shed 2 bases and J shed 2 bases, with 6 bases lying between them. Germline CDR1 reads WSHSY; CDR2 reads SAAADI. The CDR3 spans 14 residues. The CDR3: CASSERVNTGELFF. The DNA for the CDR3 is TGCGCCAGCAGTGAGCGAGTAAACACCGGGGAGCTGTTTTTT.

This rearrangement joins TRBV9 to TRBJ2-7; D is perhaps TRBD2 (5 bases). The CDR3 extends over 14 amino acids. From germline, CDR1 is SGDLS and CDR2 YYNGEE. The germline V and J ends were trimmed by 0 bases and 5 bases, with 12 bases remaining between them. The CDR3 is CASSVGGRRDEQYF. CDR3 sequence (DNA): TGTGCCAGCAGCGTAGGAGGGCGTCGCGACGAGCAGTACTTC.

The CDR3 protein is CASSEAPGTSYNEQFF. The CDR3 DNA is TGTGCCAGCAGTGAAGCGCCAGGTACTTCCTACAATGAGCAGTTCTTC. The chain carries TRBV2 and TRBJ2-1; D is uncertain. The CDR3 consists of 16 residues. With 0 bases removed from V and 1 base from J, the gap between germline ends came to 10 bases. Germline V gene data show CDR1 as SNHLY and CDR2 as FYNNEI.

This chain connects TRBV10-1 to TRBJ2-7; 8 positions agree with TRBD2. The CDR3 spans 13 residues. Germline CDR1 WNHNN, CDR2 SYGVQD (reference sequence). Losses at the gene ends were 5 bases for V and 3 bases for J; bases not matched to a gene: 3. CDR3 bases: TGCGCCAGCAGTCCGGGACTAGACTACGAGCAGTACTTC. Protein: CASSPGLDYEQYF.

V is TRBV5-1 and J is TRBJ2-5; D is uncertain. The CDR3 runs to 14 residues. Between the trimmed V and J ends, which lost 0 bases and 2 bases, there was a span of 8 bases. The V gene's germline CDR1 is SGHRS and CDR2 YFSETQ. Here the CDR3 reads CASSLVLQQETQYF. For the CDR3, the DNA is TGCGCCAGCAGCTTGGTTTTGCAGCAAGAGACCCAGTACTTC.

The chain uses TRBV12-5 and TRBJ2-7; D is unclear. The CDR3 is made up of 15 amino acids. Trimming shortened V by 3 bases and J by 4 bases, and 16 bases separated the two germline ends. Germline lookup yields CDR1 LGHNT and CDR2 FRNRAP. The CDR3 reads CASGFRGILWYEQYF. CDR3 nucleotides: TGTGCTAGTGGTTTCAGAGGTATCCTCTGGTACGAGCAGTACTTC.

There are a few counts of this clone. This sequence joins TRBV7-6 and TRBJ2-1, with D possibly matching TRBD1 (6 bases). Germline V gene data show CDR1 as SGHVS and CDR2 as FNYEAQ. This CDR3 is 15 amino acids long. Trimming removed 5 bases from V and 9 bases from J, with 20 bases in between. CDR3 residues: CASSQTRTASGEQFF. CDR3 DNA sequence: TGTGCCAGCAGCCAGACAAGGACAGCGTCGGGTGAGCAGTTCTTC. Full variable domain (outside the CDR3, taken from reference TRBV7-6 and TRBJ2-1): GAGVSQSPRYKVTKRGQDVALRCDPISGHVSLYWYRQALGQGPEFLTYFNYEAQQDKSGLPNDRFSAERPEGSISTLTIQRTEQRDSAMYRCASSQTRTASGEQFFGPGTRLTVL.

The gene calls are TRBV5-4 and TRBJ2-5; D call uncertain. The V gene lost 6 bases and the J gene lost 5 bases, with 14 bases spanning the gap. This CDR3 comprises 13 residues. Germline CDR1 SGHNT, CDR2 YYREEE (reference sequence). CDR3: CASTYGTRETQYF. The CDR3 coding sequence is TGTGCCAGCACGTACGGTACTCGGGAGACCCAGTACTTC.

The CDR3 sequence: CASSPFQISYNSPLHF. The CDR3 coding sequence is TGTGCCAGCAGCCCCTTCCAGATCTCCTATAATTCACCCCTCCACTTT. The chain has TRBV28 and TRBJ1-6; D gene uncertain. CDR1 and CDR2 (germline): MDHEN, SYDVKM. V lost 6 bases to trimming and J lost 0 bases, with 12 bases between them. The CDR3 contains 16 residues.

This rearrangement joins TRBV11-3 to TRBJ2-3, with 10 positions matching TRBD1. CDR3 length: 14 amino acids. Unmatched junction bases numbered 6, after V lost 4 bases and J lost 8 bases. Germline V gene lookup returns CDR1 SGHNT and CDR2 YENEEA. The CDR3 region is CASSSGTGDGTQYF. The CDR3 nucleotides are TGTGCCAGCAGCTCCGGGACAGGGGATGGTACGCAGTATTTT.

V and J are TRBV27 and TRBJ1-5, with D perhaps matching TRBD1 (6 bases). The CDR3 has 14 residues. The V gene lost 5 bases and the J gene lost 1 base, with 9 bases spanning the gap. Per the germline V gene, CDR1 is MNHEY and CDR2 is SMNVEV (reference sequence). The CDR3 reads CASSAGESNQPQHF. DNA for the CDR3: TGTGCCAGCAGTGCAGGGGAGAGCAATCAGCCCCAGCATTTT.

The chain carries TRBV5-5 and TRBJ2-7, with TRBD1 identical over 7 bases. J lost 3 bases, V lost 4 bases, and 25 bases had no gene match. The CDR3 totals 20 residues. Germline V gene data show CDR1 as SGHKS and CDR2 as YYEKEE (reference sequence). The CDR3 sequence: CASSPSWFTRQGKSHYEQYF. CDR3 sequence (DNA): TGTGCCAGCAGCCCCTCCTGGTTCACGCGACAGGGCAAGAGTCACTACGAGCAGTACTTC. Using reference TRBV5-5 and TRBJ2-7 for the parts outside the CDR3, the full variable domain is DAGVTQSPTHLIKTRGQQVTLRCSPISGHKSVSWYQQVLGQGPQFIFQYYEKEERGRGNFPDRFSARQFPNYSSELNVNALLLGDSALYLCASSPSWFTRQGKSHYEQYFGPGTRLTVT.

The J gene is TRBJ2-7, the V gene TRBV28, with TRBD1 matching 7 bases. V lost 3 bases to trimming and J lost 2 bases; unmatched junction nucleotides: 4. The CDR3 has 14 residues. Germline assignment: CDR1 MDHEN and CDR2 SYDVKM. The CDR3 DNA reads as TGTGCCAGCAGTTTCGGGACAGATCCCTACGAGCAGTACTTC. This translates into CASSFGTDPYEQYF.

The chain employs TRBV11-2 and TRBJ1-1; no reliable D call. Trimming left V 5 bases short and J 2 bases short, with 6 bases between. The germline gives CDR1 SGHAT, CDR2 FQNNGV. The CDR3 spans 12 residues. CDR3 amino acids: CASSPTNTEAFF. The CDR3 DNA is TGTGCCAGCAGCCCCACAAACACTGAAGCTTTCTTT. Based on the CDR3 plus reference TRBV11-2 and TRBJ1-1, the full variable domain is EAGVAQSPRYKIIEKRQSVAFWCNPISGHATLYWYQQILGQGPKLLIQFQNNGVVDDSQLPKDRFSAERLKGVDSTLKIQPAKLEDSAVYLCASSPTNTEAFFGQGTRLTVV.

V is TRBV11-2 and J is TRBJ2-2; 9 bases are shared with TRBD2. Germline V lookup: CDR1 SGHAT, CDR2 FQNNGV. The CDR3 spans 16 residues. V dropped 2 bases and J dropped 4; count of bases not matched to a gene: 5. CDR3 protein: CASSLLDSGGTGELFF. Here the CDR3 DNA reads TGTGCCAGCAGCTTATTAGATAGCGGGGGCACCGGGGAGCTGTTTTTT.

The chain uses TRBV28 and TRBJ2-7; D is possibly TRBD1 (6 bases). CDR3 length: 14 amino acids. Germline values: CDR1 MDHEN, CDR2 SYDVKM. The ends were cut back, 7 bases at V and 2 bases at J, with 15 bases in the middle. Written as DNA, the CDR3 is TGTGCCAGCATCCACAGGGACATCGCCTACGAGCAGTACTTC. Translation: CASIHRDIAYEQYF.

V gene TRBV6-1 combines with J gene TRBJ1-5; no clear D. The CDR3 has 20 residues. Germline CDR1 and CDR2: MNHNS and SASEGT. The V end lost 0 bases, the J end lost 2 bases, and 23 bases lay between the germline ends. CDR3 residues: CASSEALRQALANRNQPQHF. The DNA for the CDR3 is TGTGCCAGCAGTGAAGCGCTGCGGCAAGCTCTTGCAAATCGCAATCAGCCCCAGCATTTT.

This sequence joins TRBV9 and TRBJ2-6, with 9 bases matching TRBD1. The V segment lost 3 bases and the J segment 4 bases; nucleotides outside the gene matches: 17. The CDR3 length is 20 residues. Germline CDR1 SGDLS, CDR2 YYNGEE. In DNA, the CDR3 is TGTGCCAGCAGCGCCGAGCTCGTACCGGGACAGGGTTCAGGGGCCAACGTCCTGACTTTC. As protein: CASSAELVPGQGSGANVLTF.

This clone was seen a single time. The chain combines TRBV7-3 with TRBJ2-3; 7 bases match TRBD1. This CDR3 is 15 amino acids long. Germline CDR1 reads SGHTA; CDR2 reads FQGTGA. V was clipped by 5 bases and J by 2 bases; unmatched bases: 7. The CDR3 region has the DNA TGTGCCAGCAGCCTAGGGGGCACGGTCACAGATACGCAGTATTTT. Protein sequence: CASSLGGTVTDTQYF.

This rearrangement joins TRBV28 to TRBJ2-3, with TRBD2 as a possible D gene (6 bases). V lost 3 bases, J lost 4 bases, and 17 bases lay in between. Germline CDR1 reads MDHEN; CDR2 reads SYDVKM. The CDR3 has 16 amino acids. The CDR3 nucleotides read TGTGCCAGCAGTTTCAATCCTGCGGGACTCCCAGATACGCAGTATTTT. Amino acid sequence: CASSFNPAGLPDTQYF.